This T cell receptor beta chain comes out of a study of blood T cell repertoires in COVID-19. Study details: Both acute and convalescent COVID-19 samples were obtained from the United States, Italy and Spain.

Measured with immunoSEQ multiplex PCR; TCRdb has only the in-frame clones, and not every one. The repertoire has 110,000 to 150,000 clones, approximately 80% of them found once; the top ten carry around 5.5%. Individuals drawn from under 30 US areas were roughly 18 to 95 years old. Participants' reported clinical history set cohort assignment. Deletions cut 3 bases from V and 7 bases from J, with 12 bases between. The germline CDR1 and CDR2 sequences are KGHSH and LQKENI. This CDR3 region has 14 residues. The clonotype was recovered from a woman aged 45 to 65 who had recovered from COVID-19. This chain joins TRBV18 and TRBJ1-4; D not certain. Source material: PBMCs or T cells enriched from blood (not recorded which). The CDR3 DNA reads as TGTGCCAGCTCACCCCCGGGCGGGTCTGAAAAACTGTTTTTT. Residues: CASSPPGGSEKLFF.